This T cell receptor (beta chain) was recovered during a study of T cell changes during pregnancy in multiple sclerosis. Germline trimming cut 8 bases from V and 3 bases from J; bases unmatched to any gene: 7. This CDR3 region has 14 residues. Per germline, CDR1 SNHLY and CDR2 FYNNEI. Generated by immunoSEQ multiplex PCR, the TCRdb table keeps only in-frame clones and is missing some. The repertoire holds fewer than 20,000 clones, with over 80% as singletons. The rearrangement uses TRBV2 and TRBJ1-5; 7 positions agree with TRBD1. This specimen was CD8+ T cells from peripheral blood mononuclear cells, taken in the third trimester of pregnancy. The receptor comes from a female donor in good health, enrolled as a control in a pregnancy study. The CDR3 DNA reads TGTGCCAGCCAGACAGGGAGTTACAATCAGCCCCAGCATTTT. This sequence encodes CASQTGSYNQPQHF.